The present TCR beta chain was sequenced within a study of T cell responses to AZD1222 COVID-19 vaccine. Findings and limits, study-wide: Spike as a whole was targeted by vaccine-associated CD4 TCRs, dominant at 160-218 and 743-854. The study found Spike-specific TCR breadth and depth rose after two AZD1222 doses.

Trimming pared 2 bases from V and 2 bases from J, leaving 11 bases between. Germline-derived CDR1 and CDR2 are SEHNR and FQNEAQ (reference sequence). The CDR3 totals 15 residues. The repertoire was sequenced with immunoSEQ multiplex PCR; TCRdb's copy has only in-frame clones and lacks some. The sample consists of around 81,000 clones, 91% of them appearing once. Concerning this clone itself: Its antigen is undetermined.

This clonotype originated in an adult who received the AZD1222 COVID-19 vaccine. The chain combines TRBV7-9 with TRBJ2-3; D is undetermined. Sequences were derived from peripheral blood, sampled 28 days after the second AZD1222 dose. CDR3 nucleotides: TGTGCCAGCAGCTTACGTTCAGCAACCACAGATACGCAGTATTTT. Translating it yields CASSLRSATTDTQYF.